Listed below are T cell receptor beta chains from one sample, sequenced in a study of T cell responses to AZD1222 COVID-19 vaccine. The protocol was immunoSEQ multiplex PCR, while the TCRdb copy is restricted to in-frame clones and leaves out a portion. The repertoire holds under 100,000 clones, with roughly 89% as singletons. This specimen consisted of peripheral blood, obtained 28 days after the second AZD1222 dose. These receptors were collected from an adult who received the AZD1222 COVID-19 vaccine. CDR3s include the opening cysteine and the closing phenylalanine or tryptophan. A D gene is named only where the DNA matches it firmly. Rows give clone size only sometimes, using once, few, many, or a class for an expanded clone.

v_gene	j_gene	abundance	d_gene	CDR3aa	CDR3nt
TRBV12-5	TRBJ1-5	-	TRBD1	CASGDPETGVYQPQHF	TGTGCTAGTGGTGATCCCGAGACAGGGGTCTATCAGCCCCAGCATTTT
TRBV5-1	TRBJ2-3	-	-	CASSLADSLPFPDTQYF	TGCGCCAGCAGCTTAGCCGACAGCTTGCCCTTCCCAGATACGCAGTATTTT
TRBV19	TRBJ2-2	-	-	CASSIGTYLRGEDTGELFF	TGTGCCAGTAGTATAGGGACATACCTCAGGGGGGAAGACACCGGGGAGCTGTTTTTT
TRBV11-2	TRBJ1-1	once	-	CASGSTLNTEAFF	TGTGCCAGCGGTAGCACCCTGAACACTGAAGCTTTCTTT
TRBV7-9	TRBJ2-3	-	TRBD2	CASSLERGSTDTQYF	TGTGCCAGCAGCTTAGAGCGGGGTAGCACAGATACGCAGTATTTT
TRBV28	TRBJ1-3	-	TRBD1	CASSFLEGAGGNTIYF	TGTGCCAGCAGTTTTCTGGAGGGGGCAGGTGGAAACACCATATATTTT
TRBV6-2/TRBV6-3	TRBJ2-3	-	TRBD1	CASSPGTGGSQYF	TGTGCCAGCAGTCCCGGGACAGGGGGCTCGCAGTATTTT
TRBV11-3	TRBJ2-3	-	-	CASSLGADTQYF	TGTGCCAGCAGCTTAGGGGCAGATACGCAGTATTTT
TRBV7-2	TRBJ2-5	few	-	CATATRAQETQYF	TGTGCCACTGCGACTAGGGCGCAAGAGACCCAGTACTTC
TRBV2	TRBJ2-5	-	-	CASSGAGSQETQYF	TGTGCCAGCAGTGGGGCAGGGAGCCAAGAGACCCAGTACTTC
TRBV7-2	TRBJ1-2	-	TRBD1	CASRLLPGQGTYGYTF	TGTGCCAGCAGGCTCTTACCGGGACAGGGTACCTATGGCTACACCTTC
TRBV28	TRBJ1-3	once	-	CASSKPDSLSGNTIYF	TGTGCCAGCAGTAAACCGGACAGCCTCTCTGGAAACACCATATATTTT
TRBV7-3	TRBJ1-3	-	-	CASSSDPGSGNTIYF	TGTGCCAGCAGCTCAGACCCAGGGTCTGGAAACACCATATATTTT
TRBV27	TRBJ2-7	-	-	CASSDGSYEQYF	TGTGCCAGCAGTGACGGGTCCTACGAGCAGTACTTC
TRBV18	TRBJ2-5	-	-	CASSVLLDRQETQYF	TGTGCCAGCTCAGTCTTGCTAGACAGACAAGAGACCCAGTACTTC
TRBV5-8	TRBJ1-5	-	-	CASRPGQHSNQPQHF	TGTGCCAGCAGACCGGGACAACATAGCAATCAGCCCCAGCATTTT
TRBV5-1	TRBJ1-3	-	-	CASSLAAVEPSLGNTIYF	TGCGCCAGCAGCTTGGCCGCAGTCGAACCCTCTCTCGGAAACACCATATATTTT
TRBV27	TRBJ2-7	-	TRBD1	CASYSGTGVYEQYF	TGTGCCAGCTACAGCGGGACAGGGGTCTACGAGCAGTACTTC
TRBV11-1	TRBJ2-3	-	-	CASSWTGRFTDTQYF	TGTGCCAGCAGCTGGACCGGTCGTTTCACAGATACGCAGTATTTT
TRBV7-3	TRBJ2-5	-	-	CASSHYGPQETQYF	TGTGCCAGCAGCCACTATGGCCCCCAAGAGACCCAGTACTTC
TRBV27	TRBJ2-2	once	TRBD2	CASSSLGLAGGPGTGELFF	TGTGCCAGCAGTTCCCTAGGGCTAGCGGGGGGGCCTGGCACCGGGGAGCTGTTTTTT
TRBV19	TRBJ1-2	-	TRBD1	CASSIAQGGYGYTF	TGTGCCAGTAGTATCGCCCAGGGGGGCTATGGCTACACCTTC
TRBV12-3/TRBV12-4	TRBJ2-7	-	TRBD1	CASTRDRAYEQYF	TGTGCCAGCACAAGGGACAGGGCCTACGAGCAGTACTTC
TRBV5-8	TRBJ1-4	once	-	CASSTGTGGEKLFF	TGTGCCAGCAGCACGGGGACCGGCGGCGAAAAACTGTTTTTT
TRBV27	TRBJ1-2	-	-	CASSLGGQYYGYTF	TGTGCCAGCAGTTTAGGAGGACAGTATTATGGCTACACCTTC
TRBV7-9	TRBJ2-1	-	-	CASSSGYEQFF	TGTGCCAGCAGCTCAGGGTATGAGCAGTTCTTC
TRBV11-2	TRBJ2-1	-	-	CASSLVRGVNEQFF	TGTGCCAGCAGCTTAGTGCGAGGGGTCAATGAGCAGTTCTTC
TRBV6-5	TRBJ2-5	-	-	CASIWPLFGGTQYF	TGTGCCAGCATTTGGCCCCTTTTCGGCGGGACCCAGTACTTC
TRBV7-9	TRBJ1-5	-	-	CASSKTGNTYQPQHF	TGTGCCAGCAGCAAAACCGGGAATACCTATCAGCCCCAGCATTTT
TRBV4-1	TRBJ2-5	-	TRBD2	CASSQEGLALLIGETQYF	TGCGCCAGCAGCCAAGAGGGACTAGCGCTACTCATAGGGGAGACCCAGTACTTC
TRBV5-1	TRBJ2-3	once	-	CASSLGWKGTDTQYF	TGCGCCAGCAGCTTGGGTTGGAAGGGCACAGATACGCAGTATTTT
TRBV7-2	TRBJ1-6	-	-	CASSLIGAPLHF	TGTGCCAGCAGTCTCATTGGTGCACCCCTCCACTTT
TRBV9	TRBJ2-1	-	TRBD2	CASSVSSGDYNEQFF	TGTGCCAGCAGCGTTTCTAGCGGCGACTACAATGAGCAGTTCTTC